One and the same sample provided the 18 T cell receptor beta chains below, sequenced in a study of cytomegalovirus exposure and HLA in healthy donors. The study ran its PCR with 60 Vbeta and 13 Jbeta primers. Method: immunoSEQ multiplex PCR; TCRdb's copy keeps in-frame clones and lacks some. This sample has about 120,000 clones, with around 77% found just once. The sequenced sample consisted of PBMCs. The receptors originated from a man aged 18 to 29 in good health and CMV-seropositive.

The chain has TRBV10-3 and TRBJ1-5; D gene uncertain. This CDR3 has 16 residues. The germline V gene encodes CDR1 ENHRY and CDR2 SYGVKD. Trimming shortened V by 2 bases and J by 0 bases, and 11 bases separated the two germline ends. The CDR3 loop is CAISEDGSYSNQPQHF. In nucleotides, the CDR3 is TGTGCCATCAGTGAGGATGGGAGTTATAGCAATCAGCCCCAGCATTTT.

The gene calls are TRBV13 and TRBJ1-2, with 7 bases fitting TRBD1. Germline V CDR1 and CDR2: PRHDT, FYEKMQ (reference sequence). J lost 4 bases, V lost 5 bases, and 7 bases had no gene match. The CDR3 loop spans 14 amino acids. The CDR3 spells CASSQGVVTYGYTF. The CDR3 DNA reads as TGTGCCAGCAGCCAGGGGGTGGTAACCTATGGCTACACCTTC.

Worth noting for this clone: One end of the junction varies from germline; a read error may be responsible. This rearrangement joins TRBV25-1 to TRBJ2-4; D ambiguous. CDR1 and CDR2 from the germline V gene are MGHDK and SYGVNS. The CDR3 length is 13 residues. DNA for the CDR3: TGTGCCAGCAGTGAACTGAGTAAAAACAGTCAGTACTTC. This gives the protein CASSELSKNSQYF. Based on the CDR3 plus reference TRBV25-1 and TRBJ2-4, the full variable domain is EADIYQTPRYLVIGTGKKITLECSQTMGHDKMYWYQQDPGMELHLIHYSYGVNSTEKGDLSSESTVSRIRTEHFPLTLESARPSHTSQYLCASSELSKNSQYFGAGTRLSVL.

This chain connects TRBV5-1 to TRBJ2-1; 8 bases are shared with TRBD2. CDR1 is SGHRS, CDR2 YFSETQ, per germline. The CDR3 runs to 14 residues. The ends lost 2 bases at V and 4 bases at J; junction bases unmatched: 2. The CDR3 sequence: CASSFSGDYNEQFF. DNA of the CDR3: TGCGCCAGCAGCTTTAGCGGGGATTACAATGAGCAGTTCTTC.

This sequence joins TRBV30 and TRBJ1-4, with a tentative D call TRBD1 (5 bases). Trimming took off 0 bases at V and 4 bases at J, with 12 bases between the two ends. This CDR3 is built from 15 residues. Germline CDR1 reads GTSNPN; CDR2 reads SVGIG (reference sequence). The CDR3 loop reads CAWSVHAGFNEKLFF. The CDR3 nucleotides are TGTGCCTGGAGTGTACATGCAGGGTTTAATGAAAAACTGTTTTTT.

The table lists this clone with a few counts. V is TRBV6-5 and J is TRBJ1-2, with D possibly matching TRBD1 (5 bases). Deletions cut 0 bases from V and 2 bases from J, with 13 bases between. There are 16 residues in the CDR3. Germline lookup yields CDR1 MNHEY and CDR2 SVGAGI. The CDR3 DNA is TGTGCCAGCAGTTACTCGAGGTTGGGGGGGAACTATGGCTACACCTTC. Translated, it gives CASSYSRLGGNYGYTF.

The V gene is TRBV7-9, the J gene TRBJ2-2; D remains unclear. CDR3 length: 14 amino acids. Per germline, CDR1 SEHNR and CDR2 FQNEAQ (reference sequence). The germline V and J ends were trimmed by 5 bases and 2 bases, with 9 bases remaining between them. The CDR3 region is CASSQEINTGELFF. CDR3 DNA sequence: TGTGCCAGCAGCCAGGAAATCAACACCGGGGAGCTGTTTTTT.

The chain is built from TRBV14 and TRBJ2-3; 7 nucleotides agree with TRBD1. Unmatched junction bases numbered 3, after V lost 4 bases and J lost 2 bases. The CDR3 consists of 14 residues. Germline CDR1 SGHDN, CDR2 FVKESK. The CDR3 coding sequence is TGTGCCAGCAGCCCGACAGGGACCACAGATACGCAGTATTTT. It codes for CASSPTGTTDTQYF. Based on the CDR3 plus reference TRBV14 and TRBJ2-3, the full variable domain is EAGVTQFPSHSVIEKGQTVTLRCDPISGHDNLYWYRRVMGKEIKFLLHFVKESKQDESGMPNNRFLAERTGGTYSTLKVQPAELEDSGVYFCASSPTGTTDTQYFGPGTRLTVL.

V and J are TRBV20-1 and TRBJ2-1; no definite D call. This CDR3 has 11 residues. The V and J ends lost 3 bases and 8 bases respectively, with 8 bases between them. CDR1 and CDR2 from the germline V gene are DFQATT and SNEGSKA (reference sequence). Here the CDR3 DNA reads TGCAGTGCTAGTTCTGGGCATGAGCAGTTCTTC. Translating gives CSASSGHEQFF.

The chain has TRBV28 and TRBJ1-3; 10 positions match TRBD1. The trim removed 3 bases at V and 3 bases at J, leaving 2 bases unmatched. The CDR3 is 15 amino acids. CDR1 and CDR2 (germline): MDHEN, SYDVKM. In DNA form, the CDR3 reads TGTGCCAGCAGTTTGGGGACAGGGGATGGAAACACCATATATTTT. Residues: CASSLGTGDGNTIYF.

V is TRBV11-2 and J is TRBJ1-2, with 8 bases identical to TRBD1. Per the germline V gene, CDR1 is SGHAT and CDR2 is FQNNGV. This CDR3 comprises 19 residues. Losses at the gene ends were 5 bases for V and 5 bases for J; bases not matched to a gene: 22. DNA for the CDR3: TGTGCCAGCAGCCCTCGTCCCGGTGACAGGGGCGGAGAAGTTTATGGCTACACCTTC. It codes for CASSPRPGDRGGEVYGYTF.

This clone came up a few times. The chain is built from TRBV5-1 and TRBJ1-1, with 7 bases aligning to TRBD1. The CDR3 extends over 14 amino acids. The germline V gene encodes CDR1 SGHRS and CDR2 YFSETQ. With 4 bases clipped from V and 0 bases from J, the junction kept 3 bases outside the gene matches. The CDR3 DNA sequence: TGCGCCAGCAGCGACGGACAGGTGAACACTGAAGCTTTCTTT. Its translation: CASSDGQVNTEAFF.

On this clone itself: The identical CDR3 is also encoded by other nucleotide sequences in the sample. J is TRBJ1-2 and V is TRBV5-1; 8 bases align to TRBD1. V gave up 4 bases and J gave up 5 bases; unmatched junction bases: 4. Germline V gene lookup returns CDR1 SGHRS and CDR2 YFSETQ. The CDR3 sequence is 13 residues long. CDR3 bases: TGCGCCAGCAGCCCCCGACAGGGGTATGGCTACACCTTC. Protein sequence: CASSPRQGYGYTF.

The chain has TRBV2 and TRBJ2-1; D perhaps matches TRBD2 (6 bases). Trimming shortened V by 7 bases and J by 7 bases, and 17 bases separated the two germline ends. Germline V gene sequence: CDR1 SNHLY, CDR2 FYNNEI. This CDR3 has 14 residues. As DNA, the CDR3 is TGTGCCAGCACTCTAGCGCTAGAGGGTAATGAGCAGTTCTTC. It codes for CASTLALEGNEQFF.

V is TRBV7-3 and J is TRBJ2-7, with 8 bases that match TRBD2. Germline V lookup: CDR1 SGHTA, CDR2 FQGTGA. The CDR3 sequence is 15 residues long. J lost 3 bases, V lost 2 bases, and 6 bases had no gene match. DNA of the CDR3: TGTGCCAGCAGCTTAGAACTAGCGGTCGGCTACGAGCAGTACTTC. It translates to CASSLELAVGYEQYF.

This chain connects TRBV28 to TRBJ2-7, with D possibly matching TRBD1 (5 bases). V was cut by 2 bases and J by 5 bases, with 19 bases left in between. Germline V gene lookup returns CDR1 MDHEN and CDR2 SYDVKM. The CDR3 spans 16 residues. CDR3 residues: CASSLQLLQGNHEQYF. In nucleotides, the CDR3 is TGTGCCAGCAGTTTACAGCTCCTCCAGGGCAATCACGAGCAGTACTTC.

The rearrangement links TRBV19 to TRBJ1-5, with D perhaps TRBD1 (6 bases). CDR3 length: 17 residues. Germline-derived CDR1 and CDR2 are LNHDA and SQIVND (reference sequence). V lost 5 bases, J lost 0 bases, and 17 bases lay in between. The CDR3 loop reads CASSWQGIDHSNQPQHF. For the CDR3, the DNA is TGTGCCAGTAGTTGGCAGGGGATAGACCATAGCAATCAGCCCCAGCATTTT.

The chain combines TRBV16 with TRBJ2-7; tentatively, D is TRBD1 (6 bases). Germline V CDR1 and CDR2: KGHSY, FQNENV. V lost 4 bases to trimming and J lost 0 bases, with 16 bases between them. This CDR3 contains 16 residues. The CDR3 sequence: CASSRILTGSSYEQYF. CDR3 DNA: TGTGCCAGCAGCCGAATCTTGACAGGCAGCTCCTACGAGCAGTACTTC.